The 13 T cell receptor beta chains below come from one sample, sequenced in a study of Graves' ophthalmopathy and Graves' hyperthyroidism listed by TCRdb under 2018. These reads were obtained on an Illumina HiSeq 2000. For repertoire sequencing, the TCR beta CDR3 regions were amplified from RNA transcripts. The first round was an RT-PCR using HTBI primers with the Qiagen OneStep RT-PCR kit, and this first round was followed by a second-round multiplex PCR, then size selection and purification. TCRdb's own reprocessing of the public reads used fastp at Q25 and MiXCR and kept productive beta chains. Rows merge per CDR3 protein into single entries with the most common DNA and genes. The sample table lists fewer than 650,000 distinct CDR3 sequences, over 20% of them with a count of one. The top ten clones comprise more than 5.5% of the sample. Material: peripheral blood. These receptors came from a young woman with stable Graves' hyperthyroidism. Some clones in this sample may be carry-over from other donors' samples. Donor details come from another sample of the same person, matched by shared clones.

This sequence joins TRBV6-5 and TRBJ2-7, with D perhaps TRBD1 or TRBD2 (5 bases each). Looked up from germline, CDR1 is MNHEY and CDR2 is SVGAGI. There are 14 residues in the CDR3. Deletions cut 4 bases from V and 2 bases from J, with 12 bases between. In nucleotides, the CDR3 is TGTGCCAGCAGTTTCGGGACGGTGACCTACGAGCAGTACTTC. It specifies CASSFGTVTYEQYF.

The chain combines TRBV5-1 with TRBJ1-3; 10 nucleotides agree with TRBD1. The CDR3 contains 16 residues. Germline CDR1 and CDR2: SGHRS and YFSETQ. J gave up 4 bases and V 3 bases, and 7 bases lay outside the gene matches. The CDR3 sequence: CASSSGQGIGGNTIYF. Here the CDR3 DNA reads TGCGCCAGCAGCTCGGGACAGGGGATTGGAGGAAACACCATATATTTT. Full variable domain (remainder filled in from reference TRBV5-1 and TRBJ1-3): KAGVTQTPRYLIKTRGQQVTLSCSPISGHRSVSWYQQTPGQGLQFLFEYFSETQRNKGNFPGRFSGRQFSNSRSEMNVSTLELGDSALYLCASSSGQGIGGNTIYFGEGSWLTVV.

This clonotype was recorded at least ten times. This chain connects TRBV7-2 to TRBJ1-5, with D uncertain. CDR1 is SGHTA and CDR2 is FQGNSA in the germline V gene. The CDR3 spans 12 residues. The V gene lost 5 bases and the J gene lost 7 bases, with 9 bases spanning the gap. CDR3 nucleotide sequence: TGTGCCAGCAGCCGATACCAACAGCCCCAGCATTTT. Encoded protein: CASSRYQQPQHF.

The gene calls are TRBV20-1 and TRBJ2-5, with D possibly TRBD1 on 5 matching bases. The CDR3 consists of 13 residues. V was shortened by 6 bases and J by 3 bases, with 14 bases between the two germline ends. Germline V gives CDR1 DFQATT, CDR2 SNEGSKA (reference sequence). The CDR3 region is CSAVDSLEETQYF. The CDR3 DNA is TGCAGTGCCGTTGACAGTCTGGAAGAGACCCAGTACTTC.

The chain uses TRBV24-1 and TRBJ1-2; D gene uncertain. Germline V gives CDR1 KGHDR, CDR2 SFDVKD. Trimming shortened V by 11 bases and J by 7 bases, and 13 bases separated the two germline ends. The CDR3 has 11 residues. CDR3 nucleotides: TGTGCCATCAGCAACGGGGTTGGCTACACCTTC. This codes for CAISNGVGYTF.

J is TRBJ2-6 and V is TRBV11-2; unclear D gene. CDR1 SGHAT and CDR2 FQNNGV come from the germline V gene. This CDR3 spans 15 amino acids. V dropped 7 bases and J dropped 0 bases, with 10 bases sitting between them. The CDR3 bases are TGTGCCAGCAAACCTCAGCTCTCTGGGGCCAACGTCCTGACTTTC. The encoded protein is CASKPQLSGANVLTF. Together with reference TRBV11-2 and TRBJ2-6, the CDR3 gives the full variable domain: EAGVAQSPRYKIIEKRQSVAFWCNPISGHATLYWYQQILGQGPKLLIQFQNNGVVDDSQLPKDRFSAERLKGVDSTLKIQPAKLEDSAVYLCASKPQLSGANVLTFGAGSRLTVL.

This clonotype was found many times. This rearrangement joins TRBV7-8 to TRBJ1-4; no clear D. Germline loops: CDR1 SGHVS, CDR2 FQNEAQ. The CDR3 is 16 amino acids. V lost 3 bases and J lost 0, with 11 bases in between. The CDR3 is CASSLYGVATNEKLFF. DNA of the CDR3: TGTGCCAGCAGCTTGTACGGGGTTGCAACTAATGAAAAACTGTTTTTT. Supplemented by reference TRBV7-8 and TRBJ1-4, the full variable domain reads GAGVSQSPRYKVAKRGQDVALRCDPISGHVSLFWYQQALGQGPEFLTYFQNEAQLDKSGLPSDRFFAERPEGSVSTLKIQRTQQEDSAVYLCASSLYGVATNEKLFFGSGTQLSVL.

The chain joins TRBV15 to TRBJ1-5; 7 bases are shared with TRBD1. CDR1 and CDR2 (germline): LNHNV, YYDKDF (reference sequence). The CDR3 loop spans 13 amino acids. Trimming removed 5 bases from V and 7 bases from J; junction bases left unmatched: 5. CDR3 sequence: CATSVYRGQPQHF. The CDR3 DNA is TGTGCCACCAGCGTCTACAGGGGACAGCCCCAGCATTTT.

J is TRBJ1-3 and V is TRBV5-1; 8 nucleotides align to TRBD1. With 4 bases clipped from V and 0 bases from J, the junction kept 6 bases outside the gene matches. The CDR3 contains 16 residues. The germline gives CDR1 SGHRS, CDR2 YFSETQ. DNA for the CDR3: TGCGCCAGCAGCCCAGGGGGCGACTACTCTGGAAACACCATATATTTT. It codes for CASSPGGDYSGNTIYF.

This rearrangement joins TRBV7-8 to TRBJ2-7, with TRBD1 matching 7 bases. With V trimmed by 3 bases and J by 3 bases, 8 bases remained unmatched. The CDR3 has 15 residues. The germline V gene has CDR1 SGHVS and CDR2 FQNEAQ. This CDR3 is CASSLSGTAHYEQYF. The CDR3, as DNA: TGTGCCAGCAGCTTGTCCGGGACAGCCCACTACGAGCAGTACTTC.

This clonotype has ten or more counts. The rearrangement uses TRBV7-2 and TRBJ1-6; TRBD1 matches at 9 bases. The CDR3 spans 17 residues. The germline CDR1 and CDR2 sequences are SGHTA and FQGNSA. V gave up 5 bases and J gave up 1 base; unmatched junction bases: 6. CDR3 amino acids: CASSRTGGNSYNSPLHF. The CDR3 region has the DNA TGTGCCAGCAGCCGAACAGGGGGCAATTCCTATAATTCACCCCTCCACTTT. The complete variable domain, with remaining parts taken from reference TRBV7-2 and TRBJ1-6, reads GAGVSQSPSNKVTEKGKDVELRCDPISGHTALYWYRQSLGQGLEFLIYFQGNSAPDKSGLPSDRFSAERTGGSVSTLTIQRTQQEDSAVYLCASSRTGGNSYNSPLHFGNGTRLTVT.

This clonotype appeared a few times. The chain employs TRBV5-1 and TRBJ1-2; TRBD1 might be the D (6 bases). V was cut by 5 bases and J by 3 bases, with 20 bases left in between. The CDR3 is made up of 16 amino acids. CDR1 and CDR2 (germline): SGHRS, YFSETQ. This CDR3 is CASRLGPDRPHYGYTF. The CDR3 bases are TGCGCCAGCAGGCTGGGCCCAGACAGGCCACACTATGGCTACACCTTC.

This clonotype was seen many times. The chain carries TRBV11-1 and TRBJ2-5, with D tentatively TRBD2 (5 bases). The CDR3 is 13 residues long. V gave up 3 bases and J gave up 3 bases, with 8 bases separating them. Germline V gene data show CDR1 as SGHAT and CDR2 as FQDESV (reference sequence). The CDR3 is CASSFPGKETQYF. CDR3 nucleotides: TGTGCCAGCAGCTTTCCGGGGAAAGAGACCCAGTACTTC. The whole variable domain, remainder taken from reference TRBV11-1 and TRBJ2-5, is EAEVAQSPRYKITEKSQAVAFWCDPISGHATLYWYRQILGQGPELLVQFQDESVVDDSQLPKDRFSAERLKGVDSTLKIQPAELGDSAMYLCASSFPGKETQYFGPGTRLLVL.